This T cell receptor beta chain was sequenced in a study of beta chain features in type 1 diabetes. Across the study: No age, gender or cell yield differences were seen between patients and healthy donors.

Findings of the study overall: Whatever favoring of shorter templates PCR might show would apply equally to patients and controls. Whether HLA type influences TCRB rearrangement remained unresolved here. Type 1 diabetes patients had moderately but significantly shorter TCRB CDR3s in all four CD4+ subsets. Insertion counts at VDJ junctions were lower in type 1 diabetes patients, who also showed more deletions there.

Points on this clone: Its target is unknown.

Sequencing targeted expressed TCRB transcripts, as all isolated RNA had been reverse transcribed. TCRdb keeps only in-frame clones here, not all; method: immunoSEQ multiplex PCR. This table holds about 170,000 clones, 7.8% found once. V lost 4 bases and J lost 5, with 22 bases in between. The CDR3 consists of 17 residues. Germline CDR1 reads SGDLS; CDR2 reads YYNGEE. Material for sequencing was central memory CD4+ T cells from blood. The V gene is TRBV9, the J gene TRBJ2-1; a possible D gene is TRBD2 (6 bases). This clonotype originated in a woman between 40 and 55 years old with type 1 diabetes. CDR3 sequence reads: CASSSSLSGSRNNEQFF. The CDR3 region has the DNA TGTGCCAGCAGCTCATCCCTTAGCGGTTCTCGAAACAATGAGCAGTTCTTC.